The entry below gives a single T cell receptor (beta chain) sequence along with its context. Its antigen remains unidentified. This record belongs to a study of shared clonotypes between healthy human individuals. CDR1 and CDR2 (germline): SGHNT, YYREEE (reference sequence). This CDR3 has 16 amino acids. The V segment lost 3 bases and the J segment 2 bases; nucleotides outside the gene matches: 7. The protocol was immunoSEQ multiplex PCR, while the TCRdb copy is restricted to in-frame clones and leaves out a portion. The sample records under 1,100,000 clones, roughly 80% being singletons. General study findings and limits: Only blood underwent sampling, and tissue repertoires likely differ. Non-shared clonotypes displayed generation probabilities falling below those of clonotypes present in all four donors.

This receptor was taken from a man younger than 35 in good health. Sequenced sample: memory CD4+ T cells sorted from blood. Subset noted: CD45RA-negative fraction. V is TRBV5-4 and J is TRBJ2-1; 8 positions agree with TRBD1. The DNA of the CDR3 is TGTGCCAGCAGCTCGGCACGGGACAGGACCTACAATGAGCAGTTCTTC. Translating gives CASSSARDRTYNEQFF.